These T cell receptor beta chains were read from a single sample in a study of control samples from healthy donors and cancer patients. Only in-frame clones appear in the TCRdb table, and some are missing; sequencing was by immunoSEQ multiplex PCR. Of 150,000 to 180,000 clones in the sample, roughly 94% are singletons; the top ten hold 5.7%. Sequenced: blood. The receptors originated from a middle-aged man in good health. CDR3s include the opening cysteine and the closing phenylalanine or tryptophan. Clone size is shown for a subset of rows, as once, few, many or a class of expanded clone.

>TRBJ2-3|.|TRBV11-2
CASSLVTGSTDTQYF
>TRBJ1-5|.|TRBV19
CASSMEGRSNQPQHF
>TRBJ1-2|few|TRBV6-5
CASTRGGGYTF
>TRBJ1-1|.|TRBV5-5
CASSRGQGGRTMNTEAFF
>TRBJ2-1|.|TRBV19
CASSITSGGPWNEQFF
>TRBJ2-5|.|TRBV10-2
CASSHGRLQETQYF
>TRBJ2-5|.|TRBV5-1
CASSLAAQGETQYF
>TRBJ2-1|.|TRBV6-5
CASSAGTGSYNEQFF
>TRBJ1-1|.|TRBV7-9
CASSLAGDNTEAFF
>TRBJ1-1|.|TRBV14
CASSQRTPEAFF
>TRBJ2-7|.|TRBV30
CAWSFGSLGTLYEQYF
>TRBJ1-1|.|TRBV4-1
CASSQDGLMTGEEGAFF
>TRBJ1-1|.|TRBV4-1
CASSQEAAVGTEAFF
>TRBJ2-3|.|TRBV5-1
CASSLAAGEPTDTQYF
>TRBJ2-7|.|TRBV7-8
CASSYAGGPIGEQYF
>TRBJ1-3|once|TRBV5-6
CASSSDRILGNTIYF
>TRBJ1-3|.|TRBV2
CASGGQGLSTIYF
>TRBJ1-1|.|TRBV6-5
CASILQQGFEAFF
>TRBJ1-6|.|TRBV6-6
CASSPGTGRNSPLHF
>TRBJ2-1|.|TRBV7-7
CASSRDLGAYNEQFF
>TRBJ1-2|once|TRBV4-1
CASGPAANYGYTF